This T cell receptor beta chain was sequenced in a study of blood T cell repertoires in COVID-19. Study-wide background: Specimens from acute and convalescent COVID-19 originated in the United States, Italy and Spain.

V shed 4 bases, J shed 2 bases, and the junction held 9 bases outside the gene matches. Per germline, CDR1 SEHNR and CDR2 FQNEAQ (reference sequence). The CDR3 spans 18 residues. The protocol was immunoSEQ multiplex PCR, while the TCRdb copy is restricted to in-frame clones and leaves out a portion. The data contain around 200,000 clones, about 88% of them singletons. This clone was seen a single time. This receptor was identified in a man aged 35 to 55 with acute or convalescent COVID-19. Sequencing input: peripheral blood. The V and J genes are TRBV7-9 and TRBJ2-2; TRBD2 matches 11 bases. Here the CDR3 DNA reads TGTGCCAGCAGCTCCGAATGGACTAGCGGGTTAAACACCGGGGAGCTGTTTTTT. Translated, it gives CASSSEWTSGLNTGELFF.